This TCR beta chain was captured in a study of cytomegalovirus exposure and HLA in healthy donors. Study findings and constraints: In a later analysis, across HLA loci, associated TCR counts were highest for DRB1, lowest for HLA-C.

Germline CDR1 and CDR2: ENHRY and SYGVKD. This CDR3 contains 16 residues. The V segment lost 4 bases and the J segment 4 bases; nucleotides outside the gene matches: 7. A note on this clone: Antigen unknown.

The PCR had 60 Vbeta and 13 Jbeta primers. Generated by immunoSEQ multiplex PCR, the TCRdb table keeps only in-frame clones and is missing some. The sample holds about 160,000 clones; 87% are singletons and the top ten take 0.85% to 1%. Sequencing input: PBMCs. The V gene is TRBV10-3, the J gene TRBJ2-1; 10 bases agree with TRBD2. The receptor comes from a woman in her 30s in good health and CMV-seronegative. CDR3 sequence (DNA): TGTGCCATCAGTGGGGGGCTAGCGGGAGTATACAATGAGCAGTTCTTC. It translates to CAISGGLAGVYNEQFF.